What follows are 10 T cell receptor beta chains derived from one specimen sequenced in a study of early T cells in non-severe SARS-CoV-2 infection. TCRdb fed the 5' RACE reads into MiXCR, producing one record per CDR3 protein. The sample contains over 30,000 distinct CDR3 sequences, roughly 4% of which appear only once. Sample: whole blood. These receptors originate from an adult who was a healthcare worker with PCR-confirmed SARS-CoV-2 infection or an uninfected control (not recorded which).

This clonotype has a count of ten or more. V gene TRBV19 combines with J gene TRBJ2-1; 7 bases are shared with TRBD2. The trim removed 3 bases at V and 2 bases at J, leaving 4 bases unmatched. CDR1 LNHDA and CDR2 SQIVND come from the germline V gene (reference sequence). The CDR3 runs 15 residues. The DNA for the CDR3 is TGTGCCAGTAGTATCAGTCGGGAGGCCTACAATGAGCAGTTCTTC. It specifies CASSISREAYNEQFF.

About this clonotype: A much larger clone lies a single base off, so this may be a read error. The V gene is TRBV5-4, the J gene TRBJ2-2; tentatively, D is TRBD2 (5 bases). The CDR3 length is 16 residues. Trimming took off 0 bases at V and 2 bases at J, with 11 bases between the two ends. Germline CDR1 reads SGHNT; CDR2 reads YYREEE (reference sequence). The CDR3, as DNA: TGTGCCAGCAGCTTGGGCGGGTGGCCTAACACCGGGGAGCTGTTTTTT. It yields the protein CASSLGGWPNTGELFF.

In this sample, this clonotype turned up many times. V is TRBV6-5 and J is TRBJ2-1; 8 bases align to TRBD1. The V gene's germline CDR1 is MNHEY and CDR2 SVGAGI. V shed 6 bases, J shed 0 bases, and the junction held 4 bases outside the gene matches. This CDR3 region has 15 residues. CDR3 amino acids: CASSPGQGSYNEQFF. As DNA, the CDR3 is TGTGCCAGCAGCCCTGGACAGGGCTCCTACAATGAGCAGTTCTTC.

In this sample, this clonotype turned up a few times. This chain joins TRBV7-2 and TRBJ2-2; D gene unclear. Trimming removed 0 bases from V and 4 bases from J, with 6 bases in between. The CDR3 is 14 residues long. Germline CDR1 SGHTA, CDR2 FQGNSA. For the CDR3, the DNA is TGTGCCAGCAGCTTAGCGACACGCACCGGGGAGCTGTTTTTT. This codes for CASSLATRTGELFF.

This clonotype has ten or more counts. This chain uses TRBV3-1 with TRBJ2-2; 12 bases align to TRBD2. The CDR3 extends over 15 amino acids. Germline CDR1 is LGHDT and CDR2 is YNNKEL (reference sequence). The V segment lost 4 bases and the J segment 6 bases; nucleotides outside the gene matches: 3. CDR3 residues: CASSPSGRVAGELFF. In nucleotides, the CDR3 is TGTGCCAGCAGCCCTAGCGGGAGGGTTGCCGGGGAGCTGTTTTTT.

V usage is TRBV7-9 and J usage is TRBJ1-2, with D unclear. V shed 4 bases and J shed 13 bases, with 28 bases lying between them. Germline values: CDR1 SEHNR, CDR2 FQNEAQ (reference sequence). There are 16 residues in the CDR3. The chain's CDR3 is CASSSSLRDGLGRRTF. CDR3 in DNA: TGTGCCAGCAGCTCGAGCCTCAGAGACGGGTTAGGTCGTCGCACCTTC. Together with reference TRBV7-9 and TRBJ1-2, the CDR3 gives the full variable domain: DTGVSQNPRHKITKRGQNVTFRCDPISEHNRLYWYRQTLGQGPEFLTYFQNEAQLEKSRLLSDRFSAERPKGSFSTLEIQRTEQGDSAMYLCASSSSLRDGLGRRTFGSGTRLTVV.

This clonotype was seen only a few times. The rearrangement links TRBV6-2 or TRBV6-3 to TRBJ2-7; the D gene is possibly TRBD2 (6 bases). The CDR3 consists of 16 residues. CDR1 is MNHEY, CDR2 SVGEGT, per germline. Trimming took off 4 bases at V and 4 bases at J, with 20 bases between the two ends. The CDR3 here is CASSSLGAGKRYEQYF. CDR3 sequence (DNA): TGTGCCAGCAGTTCGCTCGGGGCGGGGAAGCGGTACGAGCAGTACTTC.

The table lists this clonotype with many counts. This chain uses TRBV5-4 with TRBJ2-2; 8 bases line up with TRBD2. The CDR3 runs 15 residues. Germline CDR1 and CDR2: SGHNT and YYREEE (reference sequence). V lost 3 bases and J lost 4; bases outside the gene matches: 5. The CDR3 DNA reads TGTGCCAGCAGCTCAAGCGGGAGTAGCACCGGGGAGCTGTTTTTT. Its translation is CASSSSGSSTGELFF.

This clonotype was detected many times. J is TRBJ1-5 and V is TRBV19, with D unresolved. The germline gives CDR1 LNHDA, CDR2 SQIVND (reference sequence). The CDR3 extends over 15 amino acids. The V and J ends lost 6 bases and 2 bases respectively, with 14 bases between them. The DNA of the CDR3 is TGTGCCAGTAGACCCCCCGGAGATGGCAATCAGCCCCAGCATTTT. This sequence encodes CASRPPGDGNQPQHF. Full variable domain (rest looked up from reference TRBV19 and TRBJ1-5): DGGITQSPKYLFRKEGQNVTLSCEQNLNHDAMYWYRQDPGQGLRLIYYSQIVNDFQKGDIAEGYSVSREKKESFPLTVTSAQKNPTAFYLCASRPPGDGNQPQHFGDGTRLSIL.

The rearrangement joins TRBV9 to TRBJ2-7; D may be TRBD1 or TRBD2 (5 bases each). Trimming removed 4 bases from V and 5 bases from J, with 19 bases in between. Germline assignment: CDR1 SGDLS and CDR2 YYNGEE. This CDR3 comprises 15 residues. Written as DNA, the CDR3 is TGTGCCAGCAGCTCCAATCCCAGGGTGGGGGACGAGCAGTACTTC. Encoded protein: CASSSNPRVGDEQYF.